This paragraph reports one T cell receptor (beta chain). These data originate in a study of blood T cell repertoires in COVID-19. Across the whole study: Sites in the United States, Italy and Spain provided acute and convalescent COVID-19 samples. T cells, B-cell-depleted T cells, or PBMCs provided the cDNA or gDNA that served as material.

Original handling: Counts of nucleated cells, estimated from reference gene primer amplification, were obtained. Data came from immunoSEQ multiplex PCR; TCRdb stores just in-frame clones and leaves some out. From that table come the V and J calls and clone size; the DNA was used to work out D and trimming. The sample carries 250,000 to 350,000 clones, about nine tenths recorded once. Sequencing was carried out using peripheral blood. The TCR was taken from a man aged 18 to 35 with active or convalescent COVID-19.

This CDR3 is CASSQGQGLRSGANVLTF. The CDR3 nucleotides read TGCGCCAGCAGCCAAGGACAGGGGCTTCGCTCTGGGGCCAACGTCCTGACTTTC. This chain links TRBV4-1 with TRBJ2-6, with 8 bases lining up with TRBD1. The CDR3 extends over 18 amino acids. Germline CDR1 and CDR2: MGHRA and YSYEKL. The ends lost 1 base at V and 0 bases at J; junction bases unmatched: 5.